This T cell receptor beta chain was obtained from a study of blood T cells in healthy people across ages. Regarding this clonotype: Its antigen is as yet unknown.

Germline CDR1 reads SGHRS; CDR2 reads YFSETQ. Trimming left V 2 bases short and J 5 bases short, with 10 bases between. The CDR3 is made up of 14 amino acids. Donors were systemically healthy Caucasian individuals from Russia aged about 6 to 95 years. Primed by a sample-barcoded 5' primer and a J-beta primer mix, a second PCR proceeded for 7 to 11 cycles. TCRdb passed the 5' RACE reads through MiXCR, listing each CDR3 protein once. The profile shows some 1.5 million distinct CDR3 sequences, 28% of them singletons. Study conclusions and caveats: Whereas aged donors had fewer naive CD4+ cells, long-lived donors had more of them and higher diversity.

The sequence was collected from a woman aged 25 to 39 in good health. The sample comprised blood. This chain links TRBV5-1 with TRBJ1-4, with D uncertain. CDR3 nucleotide sequence: TGCGCCAGCAGCTTAGGAGAGGTGAATGAAAAACTGTTTTTT. Protein: CASSLGEVNEKLFF.